This entry lists 23 T cell receptor beta chains sequenced from one sample in a study of shared clonotypes between healthy human individuals. Using immunoSEQ multiplex PCR, the repertoire was profiled, and TCRdb retains in-frame clones only, with some absent. The sample shows roughly 500,000 clones, more than 95% of them seen only once. Sample: naive CD4+ T cells sorted from blood. Sample subset: CD45RA+ positively selected. The receptors shown here come from a woman under 40 in good health.

The J gene is TRBJ1-5, the V gene TRBV28; 9 nucleotides match TRBD1. Germline V gene data show CDR1 as MDHEN and CDR2 as SYDVKM. J lost 3 bases, V lost 4 bases, and 7 bases had no gene match. The CDR3 covers 16 residues. CDR3 bases: TGTGCCAGCAGTTCACCCGGGACAGGGCCCAATCAGCCCCAGCATTTT. This encodes CASSSPGTGPNQPQHF. Variable domain in full (rest from reference TRBV28 and TRBJ1-5): DVKVTQSSRYLVKRTGEKVFLECVQDMDHENMFWYRQDPGLGLRLIYFSYDVKMKEKGDIPEGYSVSREKKERFSLILESASTNQTSMYLCASSSPGTGPNQPQHFGDGTRLSIL.

This chain joins TRBV5-5 and TRBJ2-7; perhaps D is TRBD1 or TRBD2 (6 bases each). Trimming took 0 bases from V and 2 from J, leaving 18 bases between them. This CDR3 region has 17 residues. CDR1 is SGHKS and CDR2 is YYEKEE in the germline V gene (reference sequence). The CDR3 DNA reads TGTGCCAGCAGCTTGGGTGCCCCCGGGGGCCCCGCCTACGAGCAGTACTTC. It specifies CASSLGAPGGPAYEQYF.

The chain employs TRBV11-2 and TRBJ2-7; 7 bases align to TRBD2. Per germline, CDR1 SGHAT and CDR2 FQNNGV. The CDR3 spans 15 residues. J was trimmed by 4 bases and V by 4 bases; bases with no gene match: 10. In DNA, the CDR3 is TGTGCCAGCAGCTGGACCAGCGGGACGGGTTACGAGCAGTACTTC. It specifies CASSWTSGTGYEQYF.

This rearrangement joins TRBV5-1 to TRBJ2-7; D is possibly TRBD2 (6 bases). The germline CDR1 and CDR2 sequences are SGHRS and YFSETQ. The CDR3 is 15 amino acids. Trimming removed 4 bases from V and 5 bases from J, with 19 bases in between. This chain's CDR3 is CASSGGLPTSHEQYF. In DNA, the CDR3 is TGCGCCAGCAGCGGGGGACTCCCAACATCCCACGAGCAGTACTTC.

Turning to this clone: At one end the junction does not follow the germline gene, possibly because of a read error. The rearrangement uses TRBV6-1 and TRBJ1-6; D unclear. Germline CDR1 is MNHNS and CDR2 is SASEGT. The CDR3 runs to 13 residues. The CDR3 region is CASSEVGPSPEDF. In nucleotides, the CDR3 is TGTGCCAGCAGTGAGGTAGGGCCCTCGCCCGAGGACTTT.

The CDR3 region is CASSYLVAKNIQYF. CDR3 sequence (DNA): TGTGCCAGCAGCTACCTGGTAGCCAAAAACATTCAGTACTTC. The gene calls are TRBV7-2 and TRBJ2-4; D unresolved. The CDR3 totals 14 residues. Between the trimmed V and J ends, which lost 4 bases and 0 bases, there was a span of 7 bases. Germline CDR1 SGHTA, CDR2 FQGNSA.

This chain uses TRBV30 with TRBJ2-1, with D perhaps assigned TRBD1 or TRBD2 (5 bases each). Germline CDR1 GTSNPN, CDR2 SVGIG (reference sequence). Between the trimmed V and J ends, which lost 2 bases and 9 bases, there was a span of 8 bases. The length of the CDR3 is 11 residues. CDR3 residues: CAWSLGVEQFF. The CDR3 bases are TGTGCCTGGAGTCTGGGGGTTGAGCAGTTCTTC.

This rearrangement joins TRBV11-1 to TRBJ2-2; possible D gene TRBD1, 5 bases. The CDR3 is made up of 13 amino acids. The V gene's germline CDR1 is SGHAT and CDR2 FQDESV (reference sequence). Between the trimmed V and J ends, which lost 11 bases and 5 bases, there was a span of 15 bases. The CDR3 protein is CAYEGARTGELFF. CDR3 DNA: TGTGCCTACGAAGGGGCGAGGACCGGGGAGCTGTTTTTT.

The rearrangement joins TRBV6-5 to TRBJ2-7, with 10 nucleotides matching TRBD1. The V gene's germline CDR1 is MNHEY and CDR2 SVGAGI. Germline trimming cut 4 bases from V and 4 bases from J; bases unmatched to any gene: 7. The CDR3 contains 15 residues. The CDR3 nucleotides read TGTGCCAGCAGTTCAACCGGGACAGGGGAGTACGAGCAGTACTTC. Protein sequence: CASSSTGTGEYEQYF.

This clone was seen only once. The rearrangement joins TRBV7-9 to TRBJ1-5; a weak D match, TRBD1 (5 bases). The germline V and J ends were trimmed by 5 bases and 2 bases, with 19 bases remaining between them. Germline assignment: CDR1 SEHNR and CDR2 FQNEAQ (reference sequence). The CDR3 is made up of 17 amino acids. The CDR3 bases are TGTGCCAGCAGCCACCCCCCGGCAGGGTCGGGCAATCAGCCCCAGCATTTT. Protein sequence: CASSHPPAGSGNQPQHF. The full variable domain, completed using reference TRBV7-9 and TRBJ1-5, is DTGVSQNPRHKITKRGQNVTFRCDPISEHNRLYWYRQTLGQGPEFLTYFQNEAQLEKSRLLSDRFSAERPKGSFSTLEIQRTEQGDSAMYLCASSHPPAGSGNQPQHFGDGTRLSIL.

V and J are TRBV15 and TRBJ2-3, with D hard to call. CDR3 length equals 12 residues. CDR1 and CDR2 from the germline V gene are LNHNV and YYDKDF (reference sequence). The V and J ends lost 1 base and 7 bases respectively, with 6 bases between them. The CDR3 loop is CATSRVPHTQYF. In DNA form, the CDR3 reads TGTGCCACCAGCAGAGTACCGCATACGCAGTATTTT.

The rearrangement joins TRBV5-4 to TRBJ2-7, with TRBD2 as a possible D gene (6 bases). V was pared by 3 bases and J by 2 bases, with 18 bases between. Looked up from germline, CDR1 is SGHNT and CDR2 is YYREEE (reference sequence). The CDR3 consists of 16 residues. The CDR3 is CASSSATSPGPYEQYF. The DNA for the CDR3 is TGTGCCAGCAGCTCCGCTACTAGCCCCGGCCCCTACGAGCAGTACTTC.

V and J are TRBV19 and TRBJ2-7; 9 bases agree with TRBD1. The CDR3 covers 15 residues. The V gene end was trimmed by 3 bases and the J gene end by 6 bases; junction bases not matched to a gene: 9. The germline gives CDR1 LNHDA, CDR2 SQIVND (reference sequence). CDR3 coding DNA: TGTGCCAGTAGTATTGCGGGACAGGGTATCCTCGAGCAGTACTTC. This gives the protein CASSIAGQGILEQYF.

V and J are TRBV28 and TRBJ2-7; D gene unclear. This CDR3 spans 13 amino acids. The V gene lost 4 bases and the J gene lost 6 bases, with 13 bases spanning the gap. Germline assignment: CDR1 MDHEN and CDR2 SYDVKM. CDR3 nucleotides: TGTGCCAGCAGTTCAGGACCCCTCAGCGAGCAGTACTTC. It encodes CASSSGPLSEQYF. Full variable domain (rest looked up from reference TRBV28 and TRBJ2-7): DVKVTQSSRYLVKRTGEKVFLECVQDMDHENMFWYRQDPGLGLRLIYFSYDVKMKEKGDIPEGYSVSREKKERFSLILESASTNQTSMYLCASSSGPLSEQYFGPGTRLTVT.

This clone showed up just once. The chain carries TRBV11-2 and TRBJ2-1, with 11 bases matching TRBD1. The germline V gene encodes CDR1 SGHAT and CDR2 FQNNGV. The CDR3 sequence is 15 residues long. J was trimmed by 8 bases and V by 4 bases; bases with no gene match: 7. The CDR3 region has the DNA TGTGCCAGCAGCTGGGTGGGACAGGGGGTTGATGAGCAGTTCTTC. Amino acid sequence: CASSWVGQGVDEQFF.

The V gene is TRBV6-5, the J gene TRBJ2-5; the match to TRBD1 covers 8 bases. The CDR3 consists of 13 residues. The junction had 2 bases not matched to a gene; V was cut back by 6 bases and J by 2 bases. Germline V gene lookup returns CDR1 MNHEY and CDR2 SVGAGI. The CDR3, as DNA: TGTGCCAGCAGGTACAGGGGGCAAGAGACCCAGTACTTC. It translates to CASRYRGQETQYF.

The genes are TRBV25-1 and TRBJ1-1; D is possibly TRBD1 (6 bases). The V end was cut by 1 base, the J end by 5 bases, with 11 bases between. The CDR3 runs 14 residues. Germline assignment: CDR1 MGHDK and CDR2 SYGVNS. Written as DNA, the CDR3 is TGTGCCAGCAGTGAATTGGGGGGCGCGACTGAAGCTTTCTTT. This encodes CASSELGGATEAFF. The full variable domain, completed using reference TRBV25-1 and TRBJ1-1, is EADIYQTPRYLVIGTGKKITLECSQTMGHDKMYWYQQDPGMELHLIHYSYGVNSTEKGDLSSESTVSRIRTEHFPLTLESARPSHTSQYLCASSELGGATEAFFGQGTRLTVV.

This chain links TRBV6-1 with TRBJ1-3, with D unresolved. Germline assignment: CDR1 MNHNS and CDR2 SASEGT. The V end lost 5 bases, the J end lost 0 bases, and 5 bases lay between the germline ends. This CDR3 has 13 residues. CDR3 sequence: CASSRDSGNTIYF. DNA for the CDR3: TGTGCCAGCAGTCGAGACTCTGGAAACACCATATATTTT.

V usage is TRBV27 and J usage is TRBJ1-2; 7 bases are shared with TRBD1. This CDR3 comprises 16 residues. Germline V lookup: CDR1 MNHEY, CDR2 SMNVEV (reference sequence). V gave up 3 bases and J gave up 8 bases; unmatched junction bases: 15. Here the CDR3 reads CASSFSRGQYPPGYTF. Here the CDR3 DNA reads TGTGCCAGCAGTTTTAGCCGGGGACAGTACCCCCCGGGCTACACCTTC.

The chain links TRBV6-6 to TRBJ1-4; D uncertain. V lost 5 bases to trimming and J lost 8 bases, with 9 bases between them. The CDR3 is 12 residues long. The germline CDR1 and CDR2 sequences are MNHNY and SVGAGI (reference sequence). The CDR3 DNA is TGTGCCAGCAGTCTTCGCCCAGAAAAACTGTTTTTT. This translates into CASSLRPEKLFF.

The rearrangement uses TRBV19 and TRBJ1-1; the match to TRBD1 covers 11 bases. This CDR3 has 18 amino acids. With V trimmed by 7 bases and J by 1 base, 14 bases remained unmatched. Germline-derived CDR1 and CDR2 are LNHDA and SQIVND (reference sequence). The CDR3 sequence is CASTRTGGSEEKNTEAFF. In DNA, the CDR3 is TGTGCCAGTACCAGGACAGGGGGCAGTGAGGAAAAGAACACTGAAGCTTTCTTT.

This sequence joins TRBV28 and TRBJ1-4; D is possibly TRBD1 (5 bases). Germline CDR1 reads MDHEN; CDR2 reads SYDVKM. Deletions cut 6 bases from V and 0 bases from J, with 11 bases between. The CDR3 contains 15 residues. CDR3: CASRGAGATNEKLFF. The DNA for the CDR3 is TGTGCCAGCAGGGGCGCGGGGGCAACTAATGAAAAACTGTTTTTT.

The rearrangement uses TRBV28 and TRBJ2-6; no clear D gene. Germline V gene data show CDR1 as MDHEN and CDR2 as SYDVKM. Trimming removed 4 bases at V and 4 bases at J, with 14 bases between. This CDR3 is built from 16 residues. In nucleotides, the CDR3 is TGTGCCAGCAGTTCAATCGGGCTAGGAGGGGCCAACGTCCTGACTTTC. It encodes CASSSIGLGGANVLTF.